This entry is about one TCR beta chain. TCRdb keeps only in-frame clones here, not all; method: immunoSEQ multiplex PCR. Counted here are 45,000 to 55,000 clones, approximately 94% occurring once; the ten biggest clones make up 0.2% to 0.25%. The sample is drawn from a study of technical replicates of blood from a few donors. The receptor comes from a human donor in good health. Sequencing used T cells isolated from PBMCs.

The CDR3 is CASSPQGGELFF. In DNA form, the CDR3 reads TGTGCCAGCAGCCCCCAGGGCGGGGAGCTGTTTTTT. The rearrangement links TRBV7-9 to TRBJ2-2, with D maybe TRBD1 (5 bases). CDR1 SEHNR and CDR2 FQNEAQ come from the germline V gene (reference sequence). The CDR3 sequence is 12 residues long. V was clipped by 5 bases and J by 7 bases, with 8 bases between them.